This TCR beta chain was identified in a study of OX40 agonist ivuxolimab in advanced cancers. Across the whole study: In this trial design, patients received ivuxolimab intravenously at 0.01 to 10 mg/kg every 2 weeks.

A remark on this clone: Its target is unknown.

Data came from immunoSEQ multiplex PCR; TCRdb stores just in-frame clones and leaves some out. The table lists approximately 110,000 clones, 80% to 95% of them singletons. Patients with autoimmune history or systemic immunosuppression were excluded. The germline CDR1 and CDR2 sequences are WNHNN and SYGVQD (reference sequence). The V end was cut by 6 bases, the J end by 2 bases, with 12 bases between. This CDR3 is 14 amino acids long. Study-wide findings and caveats: Clonal expansion was seen in CD4+ and CD8+ blood T cells by week 6 at 0.1 to 3.0 mg/kg.

The starting material was CD4+ or CD8+ T cells sorted from blood, obtained in a trial of the OX40 agonist ivuxolimab. This clonotype originated in an adult with an advanced solid tumor such as melanoma, head and neck, liver or kidney cancer. The chain links TRBV10-1 to TRBJ2-3; perhaps TRBD1 as D (5 bases). This CDR3 reads CASRAGAATDTQYF. The CDR3 nucleotides are TGCGCCAGCAGGGCTGGGGCAGCCACAGATACGCAGTATTTT.